Listed below are T cell receptor beta chains from one sample, sequenced in a study of Graves' ophthalmopathy and Graves' hyperthyroidism. TCRdb re-analysed the multiplex PCR reads in MiXCR, keeping a single row per CDR3 protein. Seen here are hundreds of thousands of distinct CDR3 sequences, roughly 20% observed once, and the top ten hold more than 5.5%. Sequenced material: peripheral blood. These receptors were taken from a woman in her late teens or twenties with stable Graves' hyperthyroidism. Some clones in this sample may be carry-over from other donors' samples. CDR3s include the opening cysteine and the closing phenylalanine or tryptophan. Fields, in order: CDR3 length, V gene, clone size, D gene, J gene, CDR3 protein, CDR3 DNA. D genes are given only for firm matches. Where a row states a size, it is once, few, many or the class of an expanded clone; other rows omit it.

>14|TRBV12-3/TRBV12-4|many|TRBD1|TRBJ2-2
CASSRGQGTGELFF
TGTGCCAGCAGTAGAGGACAGGGGACCGGGGAGCTGTTTTTT
>13|TRBV6-1|.|.|TRBJ2-5
CASRPRGQETQYF
TGTGCCAGCAGACCGCGAGGCCAAGAGACCCAGTACTTC
>12|TRBV30|few|.|TRBJ2-5
CAWSGGDETQYF
TGTGCCTGGAGTGGGGGCGATGAGACCCAGTACTTC
>18|TRBV12-3/TRBV12-4|.|.|TRBJ1-6
CASSRTVRGSSYNSPLHF
TGTGCCAGCAGCCGGACAGTCAGAGGGAGCTCCTATAATTCACCCCTCCACTTT
>12|TRBV2|many|.|TRBJ2-7
CASRAEGYEQYF
TGTGCCAGCAGAGCTGAGGGCTACGAGCAGTACTTC
>13|TRBV6-1|many|.|TRBJ2-7
CASSEGPLYEQYF
TGTGCCAGCAGTGAGGGCCCCCTCTACGAGCAGTACTTC
>12|TRBV11-2|.|.|TRBJ1-6
CASSFTGTPLHF
TGTGCCAGCAGCTTTACCGGGACACCCCTCCACTTT
>17|TRBV20-1|.|.|TRBJ1-5
CSARGSYRVWGNQPQHF
TGCAGTGCTAGGGGATCCTACAGGGTCTGGGGCAATCAGCCCCAGCATTTT
>15|TRBV6-2/TRBV6-3|.|TRBD2|TRBJ2-7
CASSYPGRARYEQYF
TGTGCCAGCAGTTACCCGGGGAGGGCGCGGTACGAGCAGTACTTC
>14|TRBV20-1|.|.|TRBJ2-7
CSARGVLPSYEQYF
TGCAGTGCTAGAGGGGTACTTCCCTCCTACGAGCAGTACTTC
>15|TRBV18|.|TRBD1|TRBJ1-1
CASSQGQGAFTEAFF
TGTGCCAGCTCACAAGGACAGGGGGCTTTCACTGAAGCTTTCTTT